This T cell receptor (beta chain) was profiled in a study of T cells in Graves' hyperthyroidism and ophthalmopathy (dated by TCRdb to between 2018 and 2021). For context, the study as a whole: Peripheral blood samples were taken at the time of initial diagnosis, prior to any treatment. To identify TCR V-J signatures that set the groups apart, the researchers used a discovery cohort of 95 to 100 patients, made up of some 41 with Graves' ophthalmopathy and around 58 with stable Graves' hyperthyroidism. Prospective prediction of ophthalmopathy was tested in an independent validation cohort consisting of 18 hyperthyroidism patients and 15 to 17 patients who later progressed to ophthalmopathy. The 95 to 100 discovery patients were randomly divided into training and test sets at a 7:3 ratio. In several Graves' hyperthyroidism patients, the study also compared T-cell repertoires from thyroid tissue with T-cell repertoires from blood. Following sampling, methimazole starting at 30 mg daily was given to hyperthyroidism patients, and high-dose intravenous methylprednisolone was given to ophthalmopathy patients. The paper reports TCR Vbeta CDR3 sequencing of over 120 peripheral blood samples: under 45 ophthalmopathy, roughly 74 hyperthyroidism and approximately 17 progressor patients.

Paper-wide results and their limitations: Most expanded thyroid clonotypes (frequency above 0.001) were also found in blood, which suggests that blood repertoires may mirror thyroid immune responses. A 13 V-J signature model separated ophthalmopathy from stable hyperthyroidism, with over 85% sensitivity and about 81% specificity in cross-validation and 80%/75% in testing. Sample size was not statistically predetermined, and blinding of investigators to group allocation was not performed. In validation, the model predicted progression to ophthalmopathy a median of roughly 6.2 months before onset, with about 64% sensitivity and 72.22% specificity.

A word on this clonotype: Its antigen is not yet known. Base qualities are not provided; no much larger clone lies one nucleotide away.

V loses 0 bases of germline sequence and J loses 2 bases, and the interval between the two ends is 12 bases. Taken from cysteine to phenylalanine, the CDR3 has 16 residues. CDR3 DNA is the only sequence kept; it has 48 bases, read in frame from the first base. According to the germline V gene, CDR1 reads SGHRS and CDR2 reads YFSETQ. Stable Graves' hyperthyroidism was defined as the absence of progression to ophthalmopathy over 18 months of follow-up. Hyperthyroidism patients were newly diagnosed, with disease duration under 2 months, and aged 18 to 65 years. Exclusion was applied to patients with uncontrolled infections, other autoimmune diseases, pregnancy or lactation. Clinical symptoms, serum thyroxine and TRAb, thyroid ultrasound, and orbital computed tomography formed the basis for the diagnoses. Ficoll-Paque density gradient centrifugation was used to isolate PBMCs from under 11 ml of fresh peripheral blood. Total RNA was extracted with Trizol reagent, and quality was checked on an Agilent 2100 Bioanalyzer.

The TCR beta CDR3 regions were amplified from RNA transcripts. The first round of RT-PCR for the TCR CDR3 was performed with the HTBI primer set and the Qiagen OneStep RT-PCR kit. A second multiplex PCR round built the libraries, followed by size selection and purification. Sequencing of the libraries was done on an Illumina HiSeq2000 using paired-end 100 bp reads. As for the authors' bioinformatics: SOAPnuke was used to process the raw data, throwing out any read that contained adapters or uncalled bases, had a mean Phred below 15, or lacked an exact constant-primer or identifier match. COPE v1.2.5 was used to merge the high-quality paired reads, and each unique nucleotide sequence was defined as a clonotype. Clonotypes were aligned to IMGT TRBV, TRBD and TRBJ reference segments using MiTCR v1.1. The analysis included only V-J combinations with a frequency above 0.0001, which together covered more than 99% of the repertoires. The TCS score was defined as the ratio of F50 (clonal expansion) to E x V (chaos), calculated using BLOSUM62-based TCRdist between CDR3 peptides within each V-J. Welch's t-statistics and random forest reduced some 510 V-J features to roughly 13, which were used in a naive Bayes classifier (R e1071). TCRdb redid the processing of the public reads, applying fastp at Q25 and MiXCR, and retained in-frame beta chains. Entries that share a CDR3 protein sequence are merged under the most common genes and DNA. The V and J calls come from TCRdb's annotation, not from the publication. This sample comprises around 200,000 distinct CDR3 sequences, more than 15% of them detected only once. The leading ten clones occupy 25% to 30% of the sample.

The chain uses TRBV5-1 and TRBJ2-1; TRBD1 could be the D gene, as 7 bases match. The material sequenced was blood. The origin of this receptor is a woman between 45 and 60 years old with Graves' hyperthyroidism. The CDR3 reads CASSLARGDAYNEQFF. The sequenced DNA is TGCGCCAGCAGCTTGGCCAGGGGGGACGCCTACAATGAGCAGTTCTTC.